This T cell receptor (beta chain) emerged from a study of T cell responses to AZD1222 COVID-19 vaccine. The CDR3 loop spans 15 amino acids. Germline V lookup: CDR1 SGHRS, CDR2 YFSETQ. J lost 5 bases, V lost 0 bases, and 4 bases had no gene match. Worth noting for this clone: The antigen is undetermined.

TCRdb's copy holds only in-frame clones and misses some; the assay was immunoSEQ multiplex PCR. The table lists 140,000 or so clones, 88% of them singletons. Findings of the study overall: Nearly half of spike-specific TCRs reportedly go after variant regions that carry no mutations. Repertoires were obtained only post-peak T cell response. Donors were chiefly white British, with a greater number of females, and clonal diversity was perhaps underestimated.

This specimen was peripheral blood, taken 28 days after the second dose of the MenACWY control vaccine. The chain carries TRBV5-1 and TRBJ2-2, with 7 nucleotides matching TRBD1. This sequence was found in an adult who received the MenACWY meningococcal vaccine as a control. The CDR3 loop reads CASSLGGGDTGELFF. The CDR3 DNA is TGCGCCAGCAGCTTGGGAGGGGGCGATACCGGGGAGCTGTTTTTT.